One sample yielded the 7 T cell receptor beta chains listed below, sequenced in a study of OX40 agonist ivuxolimab in advanced cancers. Profiled with immunoSEQ multiplex PCR; TCRdb holds only in-frame clones, not every one. The repertoire holds about 89,000 clones, with around 84% as singletons. The sequencing here drew on CD4+ or CD8+ T cells sorted from blood, taken in a trial of the OX40 agonist ivuxolimab. The source of these receptors is an adult with an advanced solid tumor such as melanoma, head and neck, liver or kidney cancer.

J is TRBJ1-1 and V is TRBV7-3, with D hard to call. The CDR3 is made up of 15 amino acids. Trimming cost V 5 bases and J 5 bases, with 18 bases left between them. Germline lookup yields CDR1 SGHTA and CDR2 FQGTGA. DNA for the CDR3: TGTGCCAGCAGCCCCGCGGGGTCGAGGCGAACTGAAGCTTTCTTT. The encoded protein is CASSPAGSRRTEAFF.

This clone appeared a few times. The chain is built from TRBV6-1 and TRBJ2-5; D gene uncertain. Trimming left V 6 bases short and J 5 bases short, with 7 bases between. Germline V lookup: CDR1 MNHNS, CDR2 SASEGT. The CDR3 consists of 11 residues. This CDR3 is CASSPRETQYF. In DNA form, the CDR3 reads TGTGCCAGCAGCCCTAGGGAGACCCAGTACTTC.

The chain combines TRBV9 with TRBJ2-7; D unresolved. The CDR3 is 15 residues long. Germline V CDR1 and CDR2: SGDLS, YYNGEE. V lost 0 bases and J lost 5, with 15 bases in between. CDR3 residues: CASSVGERGVDEQYF. DNA for the CDR3: TGTGCCAGCAGCGTAGGAGAGCGAGGCGTGGACGAGCAGTACTTC.

The V and J genes are TRBV7-9 and TRBJ2-2; perhaps TRBD2 as D (5 bases). V was cut by 5 bases and J by 3 bases, with 13 bases left in between. CDR1 SEHNR and CDR2 FQNEAQ come from the germline V gene (reference sequence). The CDR3 runs 15 residues. The CDR3 sequence: CASSPPGSYTGELFF. The CDR3 DNA sequence: TGTGCCAGCAGCCCGCCGGGATCCTACACCGGGGAGCTGTTTTTT.

This clone was seen once. The V call is TRBV2, the J call TRBJ2-7; 9 bases align to TRBD2. The J segment lost 1 base and the V segment lost 8 bases, leaving 6 bases of the junction unmatched. This CDR3 comprises 14 residues. Germline CDR1 reads SNHLY; CDR2 reads FYNNEI. The CDR3 DNA sequence: TGTGCCAGCTATGGAACTAGCGGGTCCTACGAGCAGTACTTC. This gives the protein CASYGTSGSYEQYF.

This clone was detected only once. The gene calls are TRBV25-1 and TRBJ2-1, with 10 bases fitting TRBD2. The germline gives CDR1 MGHDK, CDR2 SYGVNS. V lost 2 bases to trimming and J lost 3 bases; unmatched junction nucleotides: 4. The length of the CDR3 is 16 residues. The CDR3 sequence: CASSEVLAGNYNEQFF. In nucleotides, the CDR3 is TGTGCCAGCAGTGAAGTACTAGCGGGGAACTACAATGAGCAGTTCTTC. Using reference TRBV25-1 and TRBJ2-1 for the parts outside the CDR3, the full variable domain is EADIYQTPRYLVIGTGKKITLECSQTMGHDKMYWYQQDPGMELHLIHYSYGVNSTEKGDLSSESTVSRIRTEHFPLTLESARPSHTSQYLCASSEVLAGNYNEQFFGPGTRLTVL.

The V and J genes are TRBV13 and TRBJ2-6; TRBD1 matches 8 bases. The germline gives CDR1 PRHDT, CDR2 FYEKMQ (reference sequence). The CDR3 consists of 17 residues. V lost 3 bases, J lost 0 bases, and 4 bases stayed unmatched. The CDR3 here is CASSFGTGVSGANVLTF. CDR3 DNA sequence: TGTGCCAGCAGCTTCGGGACAGGTGTCTCTGGGGCCAACGTCCTGACTTTC.